A selection of T cell receptor beta chains follows, all from one sample in a study of CD8 T cells in ankylosing spondylitis. TCRdb used MiXCR to reprocess the 5' RACE reads, holding one entry per CDR3 protein. The data show approximately 110,000 distinct CDR3 sequences, less than 25% seen once. The sequencing input was synovial fluid, either unsorted or a sorted T cell fraction (not recorded which). These TCRs come from a male donor with ankylosing spondylitis. Each CDR3 is given with its conserved first and last residue. Each record gives: CDR3 length, J gene, clone size, V gene, D gene, CDR3 DNA, CDR3 protein. D genes are given only for firm matches. The size of a clone is reported for some rows only, either as once, few or many, or as a class for expanded clones.

length: 15; J: TRBJ2-2; size: few; V: TRBV12-3/TRBV12-4; D: .; DNA: TGTGCCAGCAGTTTAGCGTCCCGGAACACCGGGGAGCTGTTTTTT; CDR3: CASSLASRNTGELFF
length: 15; J: TRBJ2-7; size: many; V: TRBV18; D: .; DNA: TGTGCCAGCTCACCATCGGGGACACCCACCTACGAGCAGTACTTC; CDR3: CASSPSGTPTYEQYF
length: 11; J: TRBJ2-7; size: .; V: TRBV20-1; D: .; DNA: TGCAGTGCTAGAACTGCATACGAGCAGTACTTC; CDR3: CSARTAYEQYF
length: 15; J: TRBJ1-2; size: few; V: TRBV20-1; D: .; DNA: TGCAGTGTTCCGTCGTCAGGGCGACCGGGGGATGGCTACACCTTC; CDR3: CSVPSSGRPGDGYTF
length: 19; J: TRBJ2-7; size: many; V: TRBV20-1; D: TRBD2; DNA: TGCAGTGCCCAGCCGGGACAGGGACTAGCGGGAGGCCCTCCCTACGAGCAGTACTTC; CDR3: CSAQPGQGLAGGPPYEQYF
length: 15; J: TRBJ2-1; size: few; V: TRBV3-1; D: TRBD2; DNA: TGTGCCAGCAGACCTAGCGGGAGTCACTACAATGAGCAGTTCTTC; CDR3: CASRPSGSHYNEQFF
length: 14; J: TRBJ2-5; size: .; V: TRBV6-1; D: .; DNA: TGTGCCAGCGCCTTATCTCCCTACGGAGAGACCCAGTACTTC; CDR3: CASALSPYGETQYF
length: 13; J: TRBJ2-7; size: .; V: TRBV2; D: .; DNA: TGTGCCAGCAGTTCAGGGAATGCCTACGAGCAGTACTTC; CDR3: CASSSGNAYEQYF
length: 12; J: TRBJ2-7; size: many; V: TRBV12-3/TRBV12-4; D: .; DNA: TGTGCCAGCAGCTATATGAGGAACGAGCAGTACTTC; CDR3: CASSYMRNEQYF
length: 13; J: TRBJ2-5; size: few; V: TRBV3-1; D: .; DNA: TGTGCCAGCAGCCAAGAGGCCAAAGAGACCCAGTACTTC; CDR3: CASSQEAKETQYF
length: 14; J: TRBJ1-1; size: many; V: TRBV19; D: .; DNA: TGTGCCAGTAGTATCCAGACAGGCGCCACTGAAGCTTTCTTT; CDR3: CASSIQTGATEAFF
length: 14; J: TRBJ2-2; size: many; V: TRBV5-1; D: .; DNA: TGCGCCAGCAGGGCGACTCCTGACTCAGGGGAGCTGTTTTTT; CDR3: CASRATPDSGELFF
length: 15; J: TRBJ2-2; size: medium-sized; V: TRBV9; D: .; DNA: TGTGCCAGCAGCGTCTCCGACGCGAACACCGGGGAGCTGTTTTTT; CDR3: CASSVSDANTGELFF
length: 15; J: TRBJ1-1; size: .; V: TRBV5-1; D: .; DNA: TGCGCCAGCCACTTGGGGGGCGGTCTGAACACTGAAGCTTTCTTT; CDR3: CASHLGGGLNTEAFF
length: 13; J: TRBJ1-5; size: few; V: TRBV11-2; D: .; DNA: TGTGCCAGCAGCGCAGGGCCGGATCAGCCCCAGCATTTT; CDR3: CASSAGPDQPQHF
length: 14; J: TRBJ2-5; size: many; V: TRBV20-1; D: TRBD1; DNA: TGCAGTGCTAGAGGGGGGGACAGGGAAGAGACCCAGTACTTC; CDR3: CSARGGDREETQYF
length: 14; J: TRBJ2-2; size: .; V: TRBV12-3/TRBV12-4; D: TRBD2; DNA: TGTGCCAGCAGCCCAAGCGGGATTACCGGGGAGCTGTTTTTT; CDR3: CASSPSGITGELFF
length: 14; J: TRBJ2-1; size: .; V: TRBV18; D: .; DNA: TGTGCCAGCTCACCACCTAGCGGCTACAATGAGCAGTTCTTC; CDR3: CASSPPSGYNEQFF
length: 15; J: TRBJ2-3; size: .; V: TRBV2; D: .; DNA: TGTGCCAGCAGTGGGGGAACAGGGGGGGAAGATACGCAGTATTTT; CDR3: CASSGGTGGEDTQYF
length: 16; J: TRBJ2-2; size: .; V: TRBV15; D: .; DNA: TGTGCCACCAGCGAGACTGGGGGGGCAAACACCGGGGAGCTGTTTTTT; CDR3: CATSETGGANTGELFF
length: 15; J: TRBJ1-4; size: .; V: TRBV7-9; D: TRBD1; DNA: TGTGCCAGCAGCTTCAACAGGGGTACTAATGAAAAACTGTTTTTT; CDR3: CASSFNRGTNEKLFF
length: 14; J: TRBJ2-7; size: many; V: TRBV7-9; D: .; DNA: TGTGCCAGCAGCTTAGGGGGCAACTCCTACGAGCAGTACTTC; CDR3: CASSLGGNSYEQYF
length: 15; J: TRBJ2-2; size: few; V: TRBV10-1; D: TRBD1; DNA: TGCGCCAGCAGCCCGGGACAGGGGTGGCCCGGGGAGCTGTTTTTT; CDR3: CASSPGQGWPGELFF
length: 13; J: TRBJ1-5; size: few; V: TRBV20-1; D: .; DNA: TGCAGTGCCGGGGTAGGCCTCAATCAGCCCCAGCATTTT; CDR3: CSAGVGLNQPQHF
length: 13; J: TRBJ1-2; size: .; V: TRBV3-1; D: .; DNA: TGTGCCAGCAGCCAAGGTAGGAGGTATGGCTACACCTTC; CDR3: CASSQGRRYGYTF
length: 15; J: TRBJ2-1; size: few; V: TRBV5-6; D: .; DNA: TGTGCCAGCAGCTTGGGTGGGACTCCCTACAATGAGCAGTTCTTC; CDR3: CASSLGGTPYNEQFF
length: 14; J: TRBJ2-6; size: .; V: TRBV6-1; D: .; DNA: TGTGCCAGCAGGGCAAGCTCTGGGGCCAACGTCCTGACTTTC; CDR3: CASRASSGANVLTF
length: 16; J: TRBJ1-1; size: .; V: TRBV20-1; D: .; DNA: TGCAGTGCTAGTCATTGGGGGGACAAGCCAAACACTGAAGCTTTCTTT; CDR3: CSASHWGDKPNTEAFF
length: 14; J: TRBJ1-5; size: .; V: TRBV6-1; D: .; DNA: TGTGCCAGTACTGACAGCTCTAAAATTCAGCCCCAGCATTTT; CDR3: CASTDSSKIQPQHF
length: 14; J: TRBJ2-5; size: .; V: TRBV20-1; D: .; DNA: TGCAGTGCTAGAGTTCCCGGGGGATCGGAGACCCAGTACTTC; CDR3: CSARVPGGSETQYF
length: 15; J: TRBJ2-2; size: .; V: TRBV3-1; D: .; DNA: TGTGCCAGCAGCCAAGCCTCCGGGGACACCGGGGAGCTGTTTTTT; CDR3: CASSQASGDTGELFF
length: 13; J: TRBJ2-2; size: many; V: TRBV6-6; D: .; DNA: TGTGCCAGCAAGACAGGGAACACCGGGGAGCTGTTTTTT; CDR3: CASKTGNTGELFF
length: 14; J: TRBJ2-5; size: .; V: TRBV11-2; D: .; DNA: TGTGCCAGCAGCTTATTAGGAGTGAGAGAGACCCAGTACTTC; CDR3: CASSLLGVRETQYF
length: 15; J: TRBJ2-1; size: .; V: TRBV6-1; D: TRBD2; DNA: TGTGCCAGCATCCCCCTAGCGGGACGGGACAATGAGCAGTTCTTC; CDR3: CASIPLAGRDNEQFF
length: 12; J: TRBJ1-1; size: once; V: TRBV11-2; D: .; DNA: TGTGCCAGCAGCTTAGATCGGTGGGGGGCTTTCTTT; CDR3: CASSLDRWGAFF